One sample yielded the 4 T cell receptor beta chains listed below, sequenced in a study of cytomegalovirus exposure and HLA in healthy donors (dated by TCRdb to 2015 to 2018). The library was obtained by the immunoSEQ multiplex PCR assay. The source is immuneACCESS, and TCRdb retained only in-frame sequences with V and J called. Part of the clones is not carried over; for the studies checked, unresolved V genes explain less than half of this, and the remainder is unexplained. This sample is represented by 160,000 or so clones; 80% to 85% of them were singletons. The ten largest clones take up roughly a tenth of the sample. Sample: PBMCs. These receptors were obtained from a man younger than 45 in good health and CMV-seropositive.

This clone was observed a single time. V usage is TRBV7-2 and J usage is TRBJ1-2; TRBD1 matches 9 bases. This CDR3 has 13 amino acids. Trimming cost V 4 bases and J 6 bases; bases outside gene matches: 3. Germline V gene lookup returns CDR1 SGHTA and CDR2 FQGNSA. The CDR3 reads CASSSTGGNGYTF. Written as DNA, the CDR3 is TGTGCCAGCAGCTCGACAGGGGGTAATGGCTACACCTTC.

The chain links TRBV20-1 to TRBJ2-1; D might be TRBD1 (5 bases). The germline CDR1 and CDR2 sequences are DFQATT and SNEGSKA (reference sequence). Deletions cut 6 bases from V and 5 bases from J, with 8 bases between. The CDR3 length is 11 residues. CDR3 amino acids: CSASDNNEQFF. The CDR3 DNA sequence: TGCAGTGCCTCGGACAACAATGAGCAGTTCTTC.

The rearrangement joins TRBV5-5 to TRBJ1-2; D is possibly TRBD1 (6 bases). CDR1 is SGHKS and CDR2 is YYEKEE in the germline V gene (reference sequence). Trimming stripped 4 bases from V and 5 bases from J, with 15 bases between. This CDR3 is 14 amino acids long. CDR3 DNA: TGTGCCAGCAGCCTGACGGGGGGGCGTTATGGCTACACCTTC. Translation: CASSLTGGRYGYTF.

J is TRBJ2-7 and V is TRBV5-4, with TRBD1 identical over 7 bases. J lost 2 bases, V lost 4 bases, and 6 bases had no gene match. The CDR3 is 14 residues long. In germline, CDR1 is SGHNT, CDR2 YYREEE (reference sequence). The chain's CDR3 is CASSIGGGAYEQYF. The CDR3 coding sequence is TGTGCCAGCAGCATAGGGGGCGGTGCCTACGAGCAGTACTTC.